This TCR beta chain was obtained from a study of OX40 agonist ivuxolimab in advanced cancers. Study in general: Ivuxolimab is an agonistic anti-OX40 (CD134) antibody, and patients were treated with it.

The V and J ends lost 3 bases and 1 base respectively, with 6 bases between them. The CDR3 sequence is 13 residues long. CDR1 and CDR2 (germline): MGHRA, YSYEKL. Assay: immunoSEQ multiplex PCR; the TCRdb copy retains only in-frame clones and omits some. The sample includes approximately 90,000 clones, roughly nine tenths seen only once; the top ten take approximately 1.5%. The chain recombines TRBV4-1 with TRBJ1-1; D is undetermined. This TCR was sampled from an adult with an advanced solid tumor such as melanoma, head and neck, liver or kidney cancer. Sequenced here: CD4+ or CD8+ T cells sorted from blood, sampled in a trial of the OX40 agonist ivuxolimab. For the CDR3, the DNA is TGCGCCAGCAGCCATCCGCGGAACACTGAAGCTTTCTTT. Its translation is CASSHPRNTEAFF.